The 9 T cell receptor beta chains listed next were all sequenced from one sample in a study of T cells in Graves' hyperthyroidism and ophthalmopathy. Regions amplified from RNA transcripts were the TCR beta CDR3 regions. TCR CDR3 regions were first amplified by RT-PCR with HTBI primers. TCRdb passed the multiplex PCR reads through MiXCR, listing each CDR3 protein once. The top ten clones hold roughly a sixth of a sample with 650,000 to 700,000 distinct CDR3 sequences, roughly a sixth of them seen once. What was sequenced was blood. These receptors were collected from a man aged 50 to 59 with Graves' hyperthyroidism.

This clonotype was observed at least ten times. The chain recombines TRBV28 with TRBJ2-7, with 8 bases identical to TRBD1. Germline CDR1 MDHEN, CDR2 SYDVKM. This CDR3 region has 14 residues. V was clipped by 7 bases and J by 0 bases; unmatched bases: 5. The CDR3 DNA reads TGTGCCAGCATCCTTACAGGGGGCTCCTACGAGCAGTACTTC. Translating it yields CASILTGGSYEQYF.

This clonotype was counted many times. This chain connects TRBV9 to TRBJ1-1; unclear D gene. The germline V gene encodes CDR1 SGDLS and CDR2 YYNGEE. V lost 1 base and J lost 0, with 7 bases in between. The CDR3 loop spans 14 amino acids. CDR3 bases: TGTGCCAGCAGCGTATTCGAGCTGAACACTGAAGCTTTCTTT. Protein: CASSVFELNTEAFF.

This clonotype showed up many times. This sequence joins TRBV28 and TRBJ1-6, with D possibly being TRBD1 (6 bases). The V end was cut by 3 bases, the J end by 5 bases, with 11 bases between. CDR1 MDHEN and CDR2 SYDVKM come from the germline V gene. The CDR3 spans 15 residues. This CDR3 reads CASSFGQSNNSPLHF. The CDR3 DNA reads TGTGCCAGCAGTTTTGGACAGTCGAATAATTCACCCCTCCACTTT.

The chain uses TRBV12-3 or TRBV12-4 and TRBJ1-5; no clear D gene. CDR3 size: 15 residues. V was shortened by 1 base and J by 0 bases, with 7 bases between the two germline ends. CDR3 sequence reads: CASSLGSASNQPQHF. For the CDR3, the DNA is TGTGCCAGCAGTTTAGGCTCAGCTAGCAATCAGCCCCAGCATTTT.

This clonotype came up a few times. The chain joins TRBV4-1 to TRBJ2-3, with D unresolved. Germline V gene data show CDR1 as MGHRA and CDR2 as YSYEKL. The germline V and J ends were trimmed by 4 bases and 4 bases, with 36 bases remaining between them. CDR3 length equals 22 residues. The CDR3 coding sequence is TGCGCCAGCAGCCCCGAGTGGCCCCAGCAGTACTCATACCTGAGGACGGCAGATACGCAGTATTTT. Encoded protein: CASSPEWPQQYSYLRTADTQYF.

This clonotype was observed a single time. The CDR3 does not end in the conserved phenylalanine or tryptophan, so this is likely a read error. The gene calls are TRBV28 and TRBJ1-2; 7 positions agree with TRBD1. CDR1 MDHEN and CDR2 SYDVKM come from the germline V gene. The CDR3 runs 18 residues. V lost 5 bases, J lost 2 bases, and 17 bases stayed unmatched. The CDR3 is CASSPRETGWDSNYGYTL. The CDR3 region has the DNA TGTGCCAGCAGTCCCCGGGAAACTGGATGGGACAGCAACTATGGCTACACCCTC.

This clonotype was recorded many times. This chain connects TRBV11-2 to TRBJ2-7; 7 bases agree with TRBD2. V lost 7 bases to trimming and J lost 4 bases; unmatched junction nucleotides: 16. This CDR3 comprises 16 residues. CDR1 SGHAT and CDR2 FQNNGV come from the germline V gene. The CDR3 sequence: CASIGVGAGALYEQYF. The DNA of the CDR3 is TGTGCCAGCATCGGAGTTGGGGCGGGAGCCTTGTACGAGCAGTACTTC.

The sample holds many counts of this clonotype. The chain is built from TRBV7-9 and TRBJ2-3; D is possibly TRBD1 or TRBD2 (5 bases each). With 5 bases removed from V and 6 bases from J, the gap between germline ends came to 15 bases. Per germline, CDR1 SEHNR and CDR2 FQNEAQ (reference sequence). The CDR3 sequence is 14 residues long. CDR3: CASSLGPRRDTQYF. The CDR3 nucleotides read TGTGCCAGCAGCCTGGGACCTCGACGCGATACGCAGTATTTT.

This clonotype was recorded at least ten times. V usage is TRBV2 and J usage is TRBJ2-1; D ambiguous. Germline assignment: CDR1 SNHLY and CDR2 FYNNEI. V was pared by 1 base and J by 8 bases, with 6 bases between. The CDR3 extends over 12 amino acids. This CDR3 reads CASSEGSYEQFF. The CDR3 bases are TGTGCCAGCAGTGAAGGGTCTTATGAGCAGTTCTTC.